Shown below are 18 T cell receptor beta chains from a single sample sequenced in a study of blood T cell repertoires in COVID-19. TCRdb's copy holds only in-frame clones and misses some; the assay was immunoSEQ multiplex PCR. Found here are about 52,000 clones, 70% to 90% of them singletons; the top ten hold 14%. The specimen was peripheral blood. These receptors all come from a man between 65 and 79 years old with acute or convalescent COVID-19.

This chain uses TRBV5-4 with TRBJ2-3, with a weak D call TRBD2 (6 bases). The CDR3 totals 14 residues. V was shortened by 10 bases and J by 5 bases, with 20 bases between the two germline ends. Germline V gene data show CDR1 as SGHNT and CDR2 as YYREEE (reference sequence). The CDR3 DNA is TGTGCCGGCTCTAACCGGAGGGTTAAAGATACGCAGTATTTT. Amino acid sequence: CAGSNRRVKDTQYF.

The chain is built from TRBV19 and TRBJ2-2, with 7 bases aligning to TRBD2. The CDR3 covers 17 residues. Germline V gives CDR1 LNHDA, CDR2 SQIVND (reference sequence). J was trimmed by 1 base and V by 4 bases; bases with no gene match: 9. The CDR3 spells CASSKVRDYKNTGELFF. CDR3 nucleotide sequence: TGTGCCAGTAGTAAAGTTAGGGACTACAAGAACACCGGGGAGCTGTTTTTT. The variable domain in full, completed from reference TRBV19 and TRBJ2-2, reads DGGITQSPKYLFRKEGQNVTLSCEQNLNHDAMYWYRQDPGQGLRLIYYSQIVNDFQKGDIAEGYSVSREKKESFPLTVTSAQKNPTAFYLCASSKVRDYKNTGELFFGEGSRLTVL.

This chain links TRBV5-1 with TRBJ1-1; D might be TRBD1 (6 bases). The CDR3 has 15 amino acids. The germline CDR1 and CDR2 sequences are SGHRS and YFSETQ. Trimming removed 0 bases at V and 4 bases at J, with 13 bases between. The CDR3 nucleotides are TGCGCCAGCAGCTTGGGGACTCGAGGGGGCACTGAAGCTTTCTTT. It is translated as CASSLGTRGGTEAFF.

In nucleotides, the CDR3 is TGTGCCAGCAGCCAAGTTTTCGGACTATCTTACAATGAGCAGTTCTTC. Encoded protein: CASSQVFGLSYNEQFF. The J gene is TRBJ2-1, the V gene TRBV3-1 (or the pseudogene TRBV3-2); a weak D match, TRBD2 (6 bases). CDR3 length equals 16 residues. V gave up 1 base and J gave up 4 bases, with 14 bases separating them. Germline loops: CDR1 LGHDT, CDR2 YNNKEL (reference sequence).

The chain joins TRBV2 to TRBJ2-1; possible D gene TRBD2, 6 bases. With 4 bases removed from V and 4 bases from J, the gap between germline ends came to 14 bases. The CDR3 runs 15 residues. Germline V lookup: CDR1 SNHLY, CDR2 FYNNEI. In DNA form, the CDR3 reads TGTGCCAGCAGTGCCACCGGGACTTTTTACAATGAGCAGTTCTTC. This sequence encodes CASSATGTFYNEQFF.

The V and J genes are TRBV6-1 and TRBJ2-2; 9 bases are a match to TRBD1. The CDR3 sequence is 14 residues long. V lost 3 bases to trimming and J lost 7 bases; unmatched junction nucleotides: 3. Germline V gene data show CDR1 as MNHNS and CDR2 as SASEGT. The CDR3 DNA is TGTGCCAGCAGTGAGGGACAGGGTTACGGGGAGCTGTTTTTT. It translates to CASSEGQGYGELFF.

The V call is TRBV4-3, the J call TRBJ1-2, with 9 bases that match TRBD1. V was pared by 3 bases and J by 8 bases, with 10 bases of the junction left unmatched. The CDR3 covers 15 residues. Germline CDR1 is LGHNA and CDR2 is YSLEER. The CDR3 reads CASSQEGGQGGGYTF. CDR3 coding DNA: TGCGCCAGCAGCCAGGAGGGGGGACAGGGAGGCGGCTACACCTTC.

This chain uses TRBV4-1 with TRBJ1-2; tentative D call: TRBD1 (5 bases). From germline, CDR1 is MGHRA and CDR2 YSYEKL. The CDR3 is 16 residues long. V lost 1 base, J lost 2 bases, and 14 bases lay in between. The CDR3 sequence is CASSQVSAAGNYGYTF. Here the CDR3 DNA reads TGCGCCAGCAGCCAAGTCTCTGCGGCAGGGAACTATGGCTACACCTTC.

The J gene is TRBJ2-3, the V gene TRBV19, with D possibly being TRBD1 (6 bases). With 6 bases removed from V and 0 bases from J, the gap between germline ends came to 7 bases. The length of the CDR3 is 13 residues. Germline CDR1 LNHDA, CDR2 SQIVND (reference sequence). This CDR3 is CASRQGSTDTQYF. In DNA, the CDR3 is TGTGCCAGTAGACAGGGCAGCACAGATACGCAGTATTTT.

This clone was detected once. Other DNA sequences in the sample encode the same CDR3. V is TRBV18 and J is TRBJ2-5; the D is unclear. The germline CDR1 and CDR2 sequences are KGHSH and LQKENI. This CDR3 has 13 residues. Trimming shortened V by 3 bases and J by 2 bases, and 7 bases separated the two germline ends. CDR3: CASSPARQETQYF. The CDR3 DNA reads TGTGCCAGCTCACCGGCGCGGCAAGAGACCCAGTACTTC.

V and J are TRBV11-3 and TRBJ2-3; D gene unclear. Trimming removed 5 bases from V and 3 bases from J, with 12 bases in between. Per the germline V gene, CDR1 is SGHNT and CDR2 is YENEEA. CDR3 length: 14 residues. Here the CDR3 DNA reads TGTGCCAGCAGCCCCGCTCCCGGGACAGATACGCAGTATTTT. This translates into CASSPAPGTDTQYF.

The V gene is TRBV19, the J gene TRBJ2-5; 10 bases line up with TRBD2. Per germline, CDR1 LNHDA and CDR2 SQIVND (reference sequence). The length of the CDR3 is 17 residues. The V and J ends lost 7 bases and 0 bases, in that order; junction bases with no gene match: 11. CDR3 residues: CASNTPRAGGDQETQYF. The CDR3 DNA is TGTGCCAGTAATACGCCTCGAGCGGGAGGGGACCAAGAGACCCAGTACTTC.

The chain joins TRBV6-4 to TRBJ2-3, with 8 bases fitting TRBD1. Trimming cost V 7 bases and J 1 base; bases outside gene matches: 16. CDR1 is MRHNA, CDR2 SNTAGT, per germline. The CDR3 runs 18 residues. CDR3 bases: TGTGCCAGCAACGACTGGACAGGGATTGTCTACGGCACAGATACGCAGTATTTT. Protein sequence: CASNDWTGIVYGTDTQYF.

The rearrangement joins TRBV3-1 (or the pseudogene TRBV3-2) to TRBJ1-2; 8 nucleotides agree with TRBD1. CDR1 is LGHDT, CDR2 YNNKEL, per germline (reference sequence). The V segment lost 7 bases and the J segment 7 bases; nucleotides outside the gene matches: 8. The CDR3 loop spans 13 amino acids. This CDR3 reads CASTTGDRGGYTF. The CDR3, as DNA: TGTGCCAGCACAACTGGAGACAGGGGTGGCTACACCTTC.

CDR3 nucleotide sequence: TGTGCCAGCAGCTGGACATCTAACTATGGCTACACCTTC. It specifies CASSWTSNYGYTF. This chain uses TRBV28 with TRBJ1-2; D is possibly TRBD1 (5 bases). The CDR3 runs 13 residues. V dropped 6 bases and J dropped 0 bases, with 8 bases sitting between them. The germline V gene has CDR1 MDHEN and CDR2 SYDVKM.

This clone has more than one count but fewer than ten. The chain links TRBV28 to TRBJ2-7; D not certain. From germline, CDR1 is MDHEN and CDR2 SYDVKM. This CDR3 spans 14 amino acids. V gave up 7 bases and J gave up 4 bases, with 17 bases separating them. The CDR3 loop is CASNSPRNGYEQYF. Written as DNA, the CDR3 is TGTGCCAGCAATAGTCCTCGAAACGGTTACGAGCAGTACTTC.

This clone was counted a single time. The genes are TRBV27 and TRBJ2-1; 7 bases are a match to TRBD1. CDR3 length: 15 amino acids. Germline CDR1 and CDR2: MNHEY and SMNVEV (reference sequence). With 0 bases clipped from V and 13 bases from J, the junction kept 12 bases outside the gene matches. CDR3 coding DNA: TGTGCCAGCAGTTTATCGAATCAGGGGGATACACGTCAGTTCTTC. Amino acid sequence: CASSLSNQGDTRQFF.

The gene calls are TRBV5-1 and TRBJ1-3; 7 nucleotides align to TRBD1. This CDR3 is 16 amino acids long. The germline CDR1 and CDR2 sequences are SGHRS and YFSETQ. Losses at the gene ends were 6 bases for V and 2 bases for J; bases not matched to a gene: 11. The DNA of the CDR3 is TGCGCCAGCACCCCGACAGGGTCGGGAGCTGGAAACACCATATATTTT. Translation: CASTPTGSGAGNTIYF.